This record covers a single TCR beta chain. Sequencing was performed with immunoSEQ multiplex PCR; in TCRdb, only in-frame clones are kept and a portion is missing. The data contain approximately 79,000 clones, around 93% of them seen just once; the ten biggest clones take up approximately 0.75%. This entry is derived from a study of T cell changes during pregnancy in multiple sclerosis. V gave up 3 bases and J gave up 6 bases, with 18 bases separating them. The CDR3 is 16 residues long. Germline V gene sequence: CDR1 MNHNS, CDR2 SASEGT. V usage is TRBV6-1 and J usage is TRBJ2-1, with D maybe TRBD2 (6 bases). The sample consisted of peripheral blood, taken in the second trimester of pregnancy. This receptor was obtained from a female donor in good health, enrolled as a control in a pregnancy study. The CDR3 DNA sequence: TGTGCCAGCAGTGACATGGGAGGACTCACAATCAATGAGCAGTTCTTC. This encodes CASSDMGGLTINEQFF.